What follows describes a single T cell receptor beta chain. What it binds is unknown. This CDR3 contains 16 residues. CDR1 and CDR2 (germline): SGHTA, FQGNSA. The V and J ends lost 8 bases and 7 bases respectively, with 24 bases between them. Replicate sorted-subset PCRs were loaded with around 200 ng DNA, roughly 33,000 T cell genomes. Original data processing: Filtering differed, since immunoSEQ gave only junction sequences and no quality scores. Sequenced by immunoSEQ multiplex PCR; TCRdb stores in-frame clones only, minus some. V and J calls and clone size follow that table, whereas D and trimming were derived from the DNA. The table lists 950,000 to 1,100,000 clones, about 80% of them singletons. The sample originates from a study of shared clonotypes between healthy human individuals. Overall study findings and caveats: Clonotypes shared by all four sorted-subset donors had higher generation probabilities than non-shared clonotypes. Among the subsets, naive ones generally showed larger estimated richness than memory ones.

Sequences were obtained from memory CD4+ T cells sorted from blood. Subset reported: CD45RA-negative fraction. The sequence was collected from a man younger than 30 in good health. This chain uses TRBV7-2 with TRBJ2-1; tentative D call: TRBD1 (6 bases). The CDR3 DNA reads TGTGCCAGCCGCGTTACTACAGGGTTAACTCTGAATGAGCAGTTCTTC. Translating it yields CASRVTTGLTLNEQFF.